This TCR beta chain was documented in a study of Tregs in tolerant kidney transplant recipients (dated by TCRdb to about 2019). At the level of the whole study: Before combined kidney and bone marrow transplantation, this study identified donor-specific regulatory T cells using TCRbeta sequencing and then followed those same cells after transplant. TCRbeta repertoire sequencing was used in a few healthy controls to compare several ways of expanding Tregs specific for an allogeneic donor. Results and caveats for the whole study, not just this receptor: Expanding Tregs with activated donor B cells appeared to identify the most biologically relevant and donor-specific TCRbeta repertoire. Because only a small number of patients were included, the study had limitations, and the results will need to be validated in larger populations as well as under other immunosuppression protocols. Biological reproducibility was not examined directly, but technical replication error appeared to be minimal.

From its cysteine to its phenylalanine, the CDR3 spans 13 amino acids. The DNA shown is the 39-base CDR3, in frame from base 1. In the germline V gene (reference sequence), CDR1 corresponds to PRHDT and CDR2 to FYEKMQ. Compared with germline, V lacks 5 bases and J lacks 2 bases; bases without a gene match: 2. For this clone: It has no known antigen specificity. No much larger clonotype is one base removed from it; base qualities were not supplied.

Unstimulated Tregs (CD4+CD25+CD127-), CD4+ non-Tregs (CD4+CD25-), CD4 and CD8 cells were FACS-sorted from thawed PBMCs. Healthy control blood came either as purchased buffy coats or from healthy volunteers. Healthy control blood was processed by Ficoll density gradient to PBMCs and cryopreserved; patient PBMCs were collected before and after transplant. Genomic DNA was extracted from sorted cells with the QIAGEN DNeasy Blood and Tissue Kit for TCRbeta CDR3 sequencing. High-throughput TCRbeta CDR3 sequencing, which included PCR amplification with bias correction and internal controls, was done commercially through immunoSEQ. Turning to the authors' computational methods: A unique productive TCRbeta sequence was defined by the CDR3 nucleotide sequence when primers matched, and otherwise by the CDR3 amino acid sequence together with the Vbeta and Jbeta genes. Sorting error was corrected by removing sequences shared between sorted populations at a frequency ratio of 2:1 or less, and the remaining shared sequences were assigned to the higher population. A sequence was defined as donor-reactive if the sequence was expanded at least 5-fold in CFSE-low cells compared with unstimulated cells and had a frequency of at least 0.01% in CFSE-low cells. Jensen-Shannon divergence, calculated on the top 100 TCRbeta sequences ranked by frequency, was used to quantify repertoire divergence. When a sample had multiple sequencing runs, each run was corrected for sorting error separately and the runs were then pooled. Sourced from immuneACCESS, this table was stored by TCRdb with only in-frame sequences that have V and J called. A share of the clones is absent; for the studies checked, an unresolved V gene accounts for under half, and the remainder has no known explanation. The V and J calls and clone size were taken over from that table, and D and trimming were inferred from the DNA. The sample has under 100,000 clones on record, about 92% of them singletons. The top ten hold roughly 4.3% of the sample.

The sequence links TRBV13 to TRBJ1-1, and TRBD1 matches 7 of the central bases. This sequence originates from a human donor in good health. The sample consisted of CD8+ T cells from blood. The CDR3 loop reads CASSGDRNTEAFF. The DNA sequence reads TGTGCCAGCAGCGGGGACAGAAACACTGAAGCTTTCTTT. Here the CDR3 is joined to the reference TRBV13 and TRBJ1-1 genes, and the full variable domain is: AAGVIQSPRHLIKEKRETATLKCYPIPRHDTVYWYQQGPGQDPQFLISFYEKMQSDKGSIPDRFSAQQFSDYHSELNMSSLELGDSALYFCASSGDRNTEAFFGQGTRLTVV.